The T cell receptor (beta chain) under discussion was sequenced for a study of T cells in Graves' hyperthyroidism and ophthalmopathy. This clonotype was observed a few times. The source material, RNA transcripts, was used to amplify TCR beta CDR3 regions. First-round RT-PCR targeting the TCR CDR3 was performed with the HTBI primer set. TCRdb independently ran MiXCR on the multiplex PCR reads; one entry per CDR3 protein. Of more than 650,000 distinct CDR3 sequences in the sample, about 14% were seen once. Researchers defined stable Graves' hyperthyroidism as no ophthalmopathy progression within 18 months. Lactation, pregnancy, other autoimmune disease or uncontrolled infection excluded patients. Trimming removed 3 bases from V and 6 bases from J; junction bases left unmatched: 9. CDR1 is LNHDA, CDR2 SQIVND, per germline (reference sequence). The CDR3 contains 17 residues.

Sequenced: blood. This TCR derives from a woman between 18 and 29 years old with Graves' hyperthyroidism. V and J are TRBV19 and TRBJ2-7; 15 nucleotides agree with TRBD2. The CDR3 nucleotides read TGTGCCAGTAGTATTGGACTAGCGGGAGGGCCGGCCAGCGAGCAGTACTTC. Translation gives CASSIGLAGGPASEQYF.